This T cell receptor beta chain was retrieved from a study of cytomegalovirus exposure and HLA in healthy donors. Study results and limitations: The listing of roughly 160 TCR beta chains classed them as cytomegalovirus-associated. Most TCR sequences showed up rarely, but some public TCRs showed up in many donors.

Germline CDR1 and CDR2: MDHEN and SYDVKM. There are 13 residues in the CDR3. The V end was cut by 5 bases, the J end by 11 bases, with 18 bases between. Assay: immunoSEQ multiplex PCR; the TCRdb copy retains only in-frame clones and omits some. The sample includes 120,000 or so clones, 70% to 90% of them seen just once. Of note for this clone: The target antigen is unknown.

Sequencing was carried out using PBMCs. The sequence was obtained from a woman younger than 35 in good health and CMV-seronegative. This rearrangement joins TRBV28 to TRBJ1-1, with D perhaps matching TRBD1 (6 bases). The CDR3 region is CASSSSHDRFAFF. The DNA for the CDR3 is TGTGCCAGCAGTAGCAGCCATGACAGGTTCGCTTTCTTT.